Presented here are 10 T cell receptor beta chains from one specimen sequenced in a study of blood T cell repertoires in COVID-19 (dated by TCRdb to the early 2020s). The protocol used for the library was the immunoSEQ multiplex PCR assay. TCRdb's version of the immuneACCESS table is confined to in-frame rearrangements and falls short of the full clone set. An unresolved V gene accounts for under half of the shortfall where checked; the remainder is of unknown origin. The sample table holds about 250,000 clones, of which 75% to 90% were seen once. 3.5% to 4.5% of the sample is in the top ten clones. The sequenced sample consisted of PBMCs or T cells enriched from blood (not recorded which). These receptors came from a woman under 40 who had recovered from COVID-19.

This clone was recorded once. The V call is TRBV10-1, the J call TRBJ2-3, with TRBD2 matching over 7 bases. Germline-derived CDR1 and CDR2 are WNHNN and SYGVQD (reference sequence). V gave up 4 bases and J gave up 4 bases; unmatched junction bases: 8. The length of the CDR3 is 15 residues. The CDR3 DNA sequence: TGCGCCAGCAGTGGGGTTCCTGGGGGGGCAGATACGCAGTATTTT. This sequence encodes CASSGVPGGADTQYF.

This clone was seen only once. The chain is built from TRBV29-1 and TRBJ1-1; TRBD1 is a possible D gene (5 bases). The germline V and J ends were trimmed by 3 bases and 1 base, with 6 bases remaining between them. Germline CDR1 and CDR2: SQVTM and ANQGSEA. The CDR3 has 12 amino acids. The CDR3 is CSVDRANTEAFF. The DNA for the CDR3 is TGCAGCGTTGACAGGGCGAACACTGAAGCTTTCTTT.

The V call is TRBV7-9, the J call TRBJ1-2; possible D gene TRBD1, 5 bases. The germline V gene has CDR1 SEHNR and CDR2 FQNEAQ (reference sequence). There are 18 residues in the CDR3. V lost 3 bases, J lost 4 bases, and 24 bases lay in between. The CDR3 spells CASSFLGGVRFQPYGYTF. CDR3 DNA sequence: TGTGCCAGCAGCTTTTTGGGGGGTGTAAGGTTCCAGCCCTATGGCTACACCTTC.

The chain joins TRBV30 to TRBJ2-2, with a weak D call TRBD1 (5 bases). The CDR3 is made up of 13 amino acids. The V gene's germline CDR1 is GTSNPN and CDR2 SVGIG (reference sequence). V lost 4 bases and J 6 bases, leaving 12 bases between the germline ends. CDR3 nucleotides: TGTGCCTGGACCGGGCTAGGGGCCGGGGAGCTGTTTTTT. Its translation is CAWTGLGAGELFF.

V and J are TRBV27 and TRBJ2-7, with D perhaps matching TRBD2 (6 bases). The germline V gene has CDR1 MNHEY and CDR2 SMNVEV (reference sequence). The CDR3 extends over 14 amino acids. V was clipped by 5 bases and J by 3 bases, with 14 bases between them. The CDR3 DNA reads as TGTGCCAGCAGTCCAGCCGGGGGTAACTACGAGCAGTACTTC. This translates into CASSPAGGNYEQYF.

The chain carries TRBV6-5 and TRBJ1-2; TRBD1 agrees at 8 bases. Losses at the gene ends were 6 bases for V and 3 bases for J; bases not matched to a gene: 6. CDR1 is MNHEY, CDR2 SVGAGI, per germline. This CDR3 has 14 residues. Here the CDR3 DNA reads TGTGCCAGCAGCTGGACAGGGAACGACTATGGCTACACCTTC. Its protein product is CASSWTGNDYGYTF.

This chain uses TRBV19 with TRBJ2-6, with 9 positions matching TRBD2. Germline trimming cut 3 bases from V and 4 bases from J; bases unmatched to any gene: 10. The CDR3 is 18 residues long. Germline V gene data show CDR1 as LNHDA and CDR2 as SQIVND (reference sequence). Written as DNA, the CDR3 is TGTGCCAGTAGTATTTTCGGTAGCGGGAGACCCGGGGCCAACGTCCTGACTTTC. Its protein product is CASSIFGSGRPGANVLTF.

This sequence joins TRBV24-1 and TRBJ2-2; no clear D. The ends were cut back, 9 bases at V and 2 bases at J, with 9 bases in the middle. Per germline, CDR1 KGHDR and CDR2 SFDVKD. CDR3 length: 13 amino acids. The CDR3 coding sequence is TGTGCCACCGCAGACACCAACACCGGGGAGCTGTTTTTT. As protein: CATADTNTGELFF.

The rearrangement links TRBV7-9 to TRBJ2-7, with 9 bases fitting TRBD1. This CDR3 contains 14 residues. Germline assignment: CDR1 SEHNR and CDR2 FQNEAQ (reference sequence). V was clipped by 5 bases and J by 3 bases; unmatched bases: 5. The CDR3 DNA sequence: TGTGCCAGCAGCCCCCGGGACAGGGACTACGAGCAGTACTTC. Translation: CASSPRDRDYEQYF.

The chain couples TRBV28 to TRBJ2-3; 7 bases match TRBD1. Trimming took 5 bases from V and 1 from J; bases not matched to a gene: 6. CDR3 size: 15 residues. Per germline, CDR1 MDHEN and CDR2 SYDVKM. CDR3: CASSQDRVRTDTQYF. CDR3 coding DNA: TGTGCCAGCAGTCAAGACAGGGTACGCACAGATACGCAGTATTTT.